This T cell receptor beta chain was obtained from a study of T cells in Graves' hyperthyroidism and ophthalmopathy. This clonotype was seen many times. The CDR3 length is 14 residues. Deletions cut 1 base from V and 4 bases from J, with 8 bases between. In germline, CDR1 is LGHDT, CDR2 YNNKEL (reference sequence). RNA transcripts served as the template for amplifying TCR beta CDR3 regions. RT-PCR in the first round (using the HTBI primer set) targeted the TCR CDR3. One entry per CDR3 protein results from TCRdb running MiXCR on the multiplex PCR reads. The sample includes under 600,000 distinct CDR3 sequences, approximately 15% of them seen just once.

V is TRBV3-1 and J is TRBJ1-5, with D unresolved. Material: blood. The receptor was isolated from a woman aged 40 to 50 with Graves' ophthalmopathy. The CDR3 loop reads CASSQGWGNQPQHF. The CDR3 DNA sequence: TGTGCCAGCAGCCAAGGATGGGGAAATCAGCCCCAGCATTTT.